The T cell receptor (beta chain) under discussion was sequenced for a study of CD8 T cells in Susac syndrome. Reverse transcription of roughly 0.5 to 1 ug RNA was carried out with random hexamers. The CDR3 of TCR beta was amplified by immunoSEQ multiplex PCR across 54 Vbeta and 13 Jbeta. TCRdb ran MiXCR on the immunoSEQ multiplex PCR reads and lists one entry per CDR3 protein. The repertoire has about 180,000 distinct CDR3 sequences, about 95% of them found once; the top ten carry roughly 0.16%. The CDR3 has 14 amino acids. Germline V lookup: CDR1 LGHDT, CDR2 YNNKEL (reference sequence). V was trimmed by 4 bases and J by 6 bases, leaving 16 bases between them. TCR beta from blood CD8+ and CD4+ T cells was sequenced. The multiple sclerosis controls consisted of treatment-naive patients with relapsing-remitting disease, either stable or active. Negative isolation yielded the CD8+ and CD4+ T cells, while FACS enriched the TEMRA cells.

The clonotype was recovered from a human donor with multiple sclerosis. Sequenced material: CD8+ T cells from PBMCs. V gene TRBV3-1 combines with J gene TRBJ2-7; D gene unclear. CDR3 residues: CASSRVSVFPEQYF. The CDR3 nucleotides read TGTGCCAGCAGCCGGGTCTCTGTCTTTCCCGAGCAGTACTTC.